In its sample, the clone carrying this T cell receptor (beta chain) was seen a few times. The CDR3 is made up of 15 amino acids. Trimming shortened V by 6 bases and J by 6 bases, and 17 bases separated the two germline ends. The germline gives CDR1 LNHDA, CDR2 SQIVND (reference sequence). This entry belongs to a study of Graves' ophthalmopathy and Graves' hyperthyroidism. RNA transcripts yielded amplified TCR beta CDR3 regions. The workflow started with a first-round RT-PCR run with HTBI primers and then moved on to a second-round multiplex PCR. TCRdb passed the multiplex PCR reads through MiXCR, listing each CDR3 protein once. The sample yields about 740,000 distinct CDR3 sequences, approximately 40% seen once.

The sample comprised peripheral blood. The TCR was taken from an adult man with Graves' ophthalmopathy. The genes are TRBV19 and TRBJ2-2, with D hard to call. In nucleotides, the CDR3 is TGTGCCAGTAGCCGGTACTATCCTCCACCCGGGGAGCTGTTTTTT. It translates to CASSRYYPPPGELFF.